The next 27 T cell receptor beta chains were all read from a single sample in a study of lymphopenia after photon versus proton radiotherapy. The table came from immunoSEQ multiplex PCR; TCRdb's copy has only in-frame clones and leaves some out. The data contain 60,000 to 75,000 clones, about 85% of them singletons. This specimen was peripheral blood, taken from a patient treated with proton-based radiotherapy. All receptors come from an elderly man with esophageal cancer.

This sequence joins TRBV7-2 and TRBJ2-3; no firm D call. Germline CDR1 and CDR2: SGHTA and FQGNSA. Trimming took off 1 base at V and 6 bases at J, with 8 bases between the two ends. The CDR3 runs 13 residues. The DNA for the CDR3 is TGTGCCAGCAGCTTAGGAAGTAAGGATACGCAGTATTTT. Amino acids: CASSLGSKDTQYF.

The chain uses TRBV7-8 and TRBJ2-5, with D possibly being TRBD1 (6 bases). The CDR3 is made up of 14 amino acids. With 7 bases removed from V and 3 bases from J, the gap between germline ends came to 15 bases. CDR1 SGHVS and CDR2 FQNEAQ come from the germline V gene. CDR3 region: CASNLRGREETQYF. CDR3 in DNA: TGTGCCAGCAACCTAAGGGGGAGAGAAGAGACCCAGTACTTC.

The V and J genes are TRBV19 and TRBJ2-1; the D gene could be TRBD1 or TRBD2 (5 bases each). The CDR3 runs 14 residues. V dropped 6 bases and J dropped 4 bases, with 13 bases sitting between them. From germline, CDR1 is LNHDA and CDR2 SQIVND (reference sequence). The CDR3 region has the DNA TGTGCCAGTAGCCCCGGGACCGCGTACAATGAGCAGTTCTTC. Residues: CASSPGTAYNEQFF.

The genes are TRBV5-1 and TRBJ1-5, with 7 bases fitting TRBD1. The germline V gene has CDR1 SGHRS and CDR2 YFSETQ. Trimming removed 0 bases from V and 2 bases from J; junction bases left unmatched: 2. This CDR3 has 15 amino acids. The CDR3 DNA follows: TGCGCCAGCAGCTTGGAAGGGGGCGGCAATCAGCCCCAGCATTTT. As protein: CASSLEGGGNQPQHF.

The count of this clone is one. An end of the junction does not agree with germline; a read error may underlie this. The chain carries TRBV7-9 and TRBJ1-4; D may be TRBD1 (6 bases). Germline assignment: CDR1 SEHNR and CDR2 FQNEAQ (reference sequence). This CDR3 region has 15 residues. CDR3 DNA: TGTGCCAGCAGCATAGCAGGGGATGGGAATGAAAAACTGTTTTTT. Its translation: CASSIAGDGNEKLFF.

The sample holds a few counts of this clone. The V and J genes are TRBV11-2 and TRBJ2-2; D gene uncertain. CDR1 and CDR2 (germline): SGHAT, FQNNGV. There are 13 residues in the CDR3. V was cut by 2 bases and J by 7 bases, with 8 bases left in between. CDR3 loop: CASSLLSFGELFF. Here the CDR3 DNA reads TGTGCCAGCAGCTTATTGAGCTTCGGGGAGCTGTTTTTT.

A few counts support this clone. The chain carries TRBV2 and TRBJ1-6; D gene ambiguous. The germline V and J ends were trimmed by 8 bases and 8 bases, with 13 bases remaining between them. CDR1 SNHLY and CDR2 FYNNEI come from the germline V gene. CDR3 size: 13 residues. CDR3 in amino acids: CASSGMIDSPLHF. CDR3 DNA: TGTGCCAGCTCAGGAATGATTGATTCACCCCTCCACTTT.

This rearrangement joins TRBV7-2 to TRBJ2-5, with TRBD1 matching over 8 bases. CDR3 size: 15 residues. Trimming cost V 3 bases and J 5 bases; bases outside gene matches: 8. Germline values: CDR1 SGHTA, CDR2 FQGNSA. The CDR3 DNA sequence: TGTGCCAGCAGCTTTACGGGCAGGGGGCGGGAGACCCAGTACTTC. This codes for CASSFTGRGRETQYF.

This clone was counted between two and nine times. V is TRBV25-1 and J is TRBJ1-2; no clear D gene. Germline V gene lookup returns CDR1 MGHDK and CDR2 SYGVNS. Between the trimmed V and J ends, which lost 5 bases and 8 bases, there was a span of 15 bases. The CDR3 extends over 13 amino acids. CDR3 in amino acids: CASSSPGLTGYTF. CDR3 coding DNA: TGTGCCAGCAGTTCCCCAGGACTCACGGGCTACACCTTC.

V and J are TRBV5-1 and TRBJ2-6; D unclear. The germline V gene has CDR1 SGHRS and CDR2 YFSETQ. CDR3 length: 14 residues. Trimming shortened V by 8 bases and J by 0 bases, and 9 bases separated the two germline ends. The CDR3 sequence is CASHQSSGANVLTF. CDR3 nucleotide sequence: TGCGCCAGTCATCAGAGCTCTGGGGCCAACGTCCTGACTTTC.

The rearrangement joins TRBV7-2 to TRBJ2-2; 10 bases agree with TRBD1. Germline V gives CDR1 SGHTA, CDR2 FQGNSA. Trimming removed 8 bases from V and 3 bases from J; junction bases left unmatched: 9. CDR3 length equals 16 residues. In DNA, the CDR3 is TGTGCCAGCGGCCCCGGGACAGGGGTCGACACCGGGGAGCTGTTTTTT. Encoded protein: CASGPGTGVDTGELFF.

The V call is TRBV6-1, the J call TRBJ1-1; TRBD1 might be the D (6 bases). The V gene lost 7 bases and the J gene lost 3 bases, with 12 bases spanning the gap. The CDR3 is 13 amino acids. The V gene's germline CDR1 is MNHNS and CDR2 SASEGT. Here the CDR3 reads CASTYRAYTEAFF. CDR3 bases: TGTGCCAGCACCTACAGGGCCTACACTGAAGCTTTCTTT.

The table lists this clone with a few counts. The chain carries TRBV2 and TRBJ1-6; D is perhaps TRBD1 (5 bases). CDR1 and CDR2 (germline): SNHLY, FYNNEI. V was clipped by 10 bases and J by 9 bases, with 16 bases between them. CDR3 length: 13 amino acids. CDR3 nucleotide sequence: TGTGCCACCCGCACAGGTATCGGTTCACCCCTCCACTTT. Protein: CATRTGIGSPLHF.

V and J are TRBV19 and TRBJ2-5; D gene unclear. From germline, CDR1 is LNHDA and CDR2 SQIVND (reference sequence). This CDR3 spans 17 amino acids. V shed 0 bases and J shed 0 bases, with 14 bases lying between them. The CDR3 is CASSIEATQLYQETQYF. The CDR3, as DNA: TGTGCCAGTAGTATAGAGGCCACCCAACTGTACCAAGAGACCCAGTACTTC.

The V call is TRBV27, the J call TRBJ1-6, with TRBD1 identical over 7 bases. CDR1 and CDR2 from the germline V gene are MNHEY and SMNVEV (reference sequence). This CDR3 contains 18 residues. The ends lost 1 base at V and 0 bases at J; junction bases unmatched: 6. The CDR3 loop reads CASSLWATGPSYNSPLHF. DNA of the CDR3: TGTGCCAGCAGTTTATGGGCGACAGGGCCCTCCTATAATTCACCCCTCCACTTT.

The V gene is TRBV6-6, the J gene TRBJ2-7, with 10 bases that match TRBD2. The V segment lost 7 bases and the J segment 7 bases; nucleotides outside the gene matches: 10. There are 14 residues in the CDR3. Germline values: CDR1 MNHNY, CDR2 SVGAGI (reference sequence). The CDR3 nucleotides are TGTGCCAGCAACCCAGCGGGAGGGCAGCGGGAGCAGTACTTC. This translates into CASNPAGGQREQYF.

The gene calls are TRBV5-6 and TRBJ1-6, with 7 bases that match TRBD1. The CDR3 runs 15 residues. CDR1 is SGHDT and CDR2 is YYEEEE in the germline V gene. V lost 7 bases, J lost 7 bases, and 11 bases stayed unmatched. In DNA, the CDR3 is TGTGCCAGCGCCGCTGTAGGGGGCTTGAATTCACCCCTCCACTTT. Translating gives CASAAVGGLNSPLHF.

V usage is TRBV6-1 and J usage is TRBJ1-3; TRBD1 is a possible D gene (6 bases). The CDR3 loop spans 15 amino acids. Trimming cost V 1 base and J 4 bases, with 11 bases left between them. Germline lookup yields CDR1 MNHNS and CDR2 SASEGT. CDR3 protein: CASSEVGTPGNTIYF. The CDR3 region has the DNA TGTGCCAGCAGTGAAGTGGGGACACCCGGAAACACCATATATTTT.

CDR3 region: CASSDDATNEKLFF. Written as DNA, the CDR3 is TGTGCCAGCAGTGACGACGCAACTAATGAAAAACTGTTTTTT. V gene TRBV6-1 combines with J gene TRBJ1-4; no clear D gene. The CDR3 covers 14 residues. V was trimmed by 3 bases and J by 0 bases, leaving 5 bases between them. CDR1 MNHNS and CDR2 SASEGT come from the germline V gene.

The chain's CDR3 is CASSAPPGANQPQHF. As DNA, the CDR3 is TGTGCCAGCAGTGCCCCACCGGGAGCCAATCAGCCCCAGCATTTT. This rearrangement joins TRBV6-1 to TRBJ1-5; no firm D call. Looked up from germline, CDR1 is MNHNS and CDR2 is SASEGT. Trimming left V 4 bases short and J 3 bases short, with 13 bases between. This CDR3 spans 15 amino acids.

This clone showed up just once. The gene calls are TRBV5-1 and TRBJ2-2; no reliable D call. The germline V gene encodes CDR1 SGHRS and CDR2 YFSETQ. Trimming shortened V by 1 base and J by 1 base, and 5 bases separated the two germline ends. The CDR3 is 14 residues long. The CDR3 nucleotides are TGCGCCAGCAGCTTGCAGGAGAACACCGGGGAGCTGTTTTTT. It yields the protein CASSLQENTGELFF. Using reference TRBV5-1 and TRBJ2-2 for the parts outside the CDR3, the full variable domain is KAGVTQTPRYLIKTRGQQVTLSCSPISGHRSVSWYQQTPGQGLQFLFEYFSETQRNKGNFPGRFSGRQFSNSRSEMNVSTLELGDSALYLCASSLQENTGELFFGEGSRLTVL.

The CDR3 DNA reads as TGTGCCAGTAATGGCCCCACAGATACGCAGTATTTT. It codes for CASNGPTDTQYF. This sequence joins TRBV19 and TRBJ2-3, with unresolved D. This CDR3 contains 12 residues. Trimming left V 7 bases short and J 2 bases short, with 7 bases between. The V gene's germline CDR1 is LNHDA and CDR2 SQIVND (reference sequence).

The V call is TRBV7-2, the J call TRBJ1-1; TRBD1 might be the D (6 bases). CDR3 size: 14 residues. Germline loops: CDR1 SGHTA, CDR2 FQGNSA. The V end lost 2 bases, the J end lost 8 bases, and 15 bases lay between the germline ends. The CDR3 spells CASSLKRGESEAFF. Here the CDR3 DNA reads TGTGCCAGCAGCTTAAAGAGGGGGGAATCGGAAGCTTTCTTT.

The V call is TRBV2, the J call TRBJ2-7, with D perhaps matching TRBD1 (5 bases). In germline, CDR1 is SNHLY, CDR2 FYNNEI. V gave up 5 bases and J gave up 10 bases, with 12 bases separating them. The CDR3 runs 11 residues. The CDR3 DNA sequence: TGTGCCAGCAGTTCCTACAGGAATCAGTACTTC. As protein: CASSSYRNQYF.

The V and J genes are TRBV7-2 and TRBJ1-2; D gene uncertain. Germline V lookup: CDR1 SGHTA, CDR2 FQGNSA. V was pared by 7 bases and J by 7 bases, with 19 bases between. There are 14 residues in the CDR3. This CDR3 is CASNPGRNLGGYTF. The CDR3 DNA reads as TGTGCCAGCAACCCGGGGAGAAATCTTGGTGGCTACACCTTC.

The rearrangement uses TRBV6-1 and TRBJ2-5; 7 nucleotides match TRBD1. This CDR3 comprises 14 residues. CDR1 is MNHNS, CDR2 SASEGT, per germline. V gave up 6 bases and J gave up 1 base; unmatched junction bases: 5. CDR3 in DNA: TGTGCCAGCAGCGGAACAGGGGCCCAAGAGACCCAGTACTTC. Translated: CASSGTGAQETQYF.

The sample holds one count of this clone. The chain couples TRBV4-1 to TRBJ2-3, with 13 nucleotides matching TRBD2. The CDR3 length is 18 residues. Trimming at V came to 4 bases and at J to 5 bases, leaving 12 bases not matched to a gene. The germline V gene encodes CDR1 MGHRA and CDR2 YSYEKL. CDR3 residues: CASSPDAWTSGGGDTQYF. The CDR3 DNA reads TGCGCCAGCAGCCCAGATGCTTGGACTAGCGGGGGTGGAGATACGCAGTATTTT.